This T cell receptor beta chain derives from a study of cytomegalovirus exposure and HLA in healthy donors. A remark on this clone: The germline gene is not matched at one end of the junction; a read error may be the cause.

There are 16 residues in the CDR3. Germline V gene data show CDR1 as SGHRS and CDR2 as YFSETQ. Both 60 Vbeta primers and 13 Jbeta primers went into the PCR. The assay was immunoSEQ multiplex PCR, and TCRdb's table has in-frame clones only and misses some. This table holds under 100,000 clones, roughly 85% found once. The clonotype comes from a man aged 25-40 years in good health and CMV-seronegative. The sample consisted of PBMCs. The chain uses TRBV5-1 and TRBJ2-7, with 7 bases fitting TRBD1. Here the CDR3 DNA reads TGCGCCTGCAGCCCGAATTCCGGGACAGTCTCCTACGAGCAGTACTTC. Translated, it gives CACSPNSGTVSYEQYF.